This TCR beta chain was identified in a study of blood T cells in healthy people across ages. A word on this clonotype: The antigen is not known.

A sample-barcoded 5' primer and a J-beta primer mix were used in a second PCR of about 7 to 12 cycles. TCRdb independently ran MiXCR on the 5' RACE reads; one entry per CDR3 protein. Found here are 1.5 million to 2 million distinct CDR3 sequences, around 48% of them singletons; the top ten hold roughly 2%. Study-wide results and limits: Higher diversity and more naive CD4+ cells were features of long-lived donors, compared to aged donors. The unsorted PBMCs prevented any conclusive comparison of naive versus antigen-experienced cells. Donor CMV status was unknown, possibly confounding expanded clonotype changes.

Isolated per sample were at least 6 million PBMCs. Germline-derived CDR1 and CDR2 are SGHTA and FQGNSA. The V gene lost 5 bases and the J gene lost 1 base, with 8 bases spanning the gap. CDR3 length: 13 amino acids. The sequencing sample was made of blood. This sequence joins TRBV7-2 and TRBJ2-5; D is uncertain. The receptor was derived from a woman between 40 and 55 years old in good health. The CDR3, as DNA: TGTGCCAGCAGCCGATACGGCCAAGAGACCCAGTACTTC. This gives the protein CASSRYGQETQYF.